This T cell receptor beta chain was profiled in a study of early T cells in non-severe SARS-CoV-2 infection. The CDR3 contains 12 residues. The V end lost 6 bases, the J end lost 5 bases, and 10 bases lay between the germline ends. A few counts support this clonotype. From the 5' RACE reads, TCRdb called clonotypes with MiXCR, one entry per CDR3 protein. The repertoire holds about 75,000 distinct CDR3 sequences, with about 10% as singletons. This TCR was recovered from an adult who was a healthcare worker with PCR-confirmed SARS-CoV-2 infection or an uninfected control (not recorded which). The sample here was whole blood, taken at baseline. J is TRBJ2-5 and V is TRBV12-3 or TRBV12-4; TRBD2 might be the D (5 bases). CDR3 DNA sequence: TGTGCCAGCAGCCCCTCGGGGGAGACCCAGTACTTC. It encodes CASSPSGETQYF.